Each of the 6 T cell receptor beta chains below was sequenced from the same sample in a study of Ad26.COV2.S vaccination and SARS-CoV-2 variants. Clones were read by immunoSEQ multiplex PCR, and TCRdb kept only the in-frame ones, dropping some. The table lists about 320,000 clones, approximately 86% of them singletons. Documented treatment: roughly 18 received Ad26.COV2.S at low or high dose, single or two shots; about 5 received placebo; per-sample allocation not given. The study sampled participants on day 63 after the first vaccine or placebo injection. The sequences come from peripheral blood, collected in a trial of Ad26.COV2.S vaccine versus placebo. These receptors came from a person between 18 and 65 years old who received the Ad26.COV2.S COVID-19 vaccine or a placebo.

This rearrangement joins TRBV30 to TRBJ2-3, with 7 bases aligning to TRBD1. The ends lost 0 bases at V and 0 bases at J; junction bases unmatched: 12. This CDR3 comprises 18 residues. CDR1 is GTSNPN, CDR2 SVGIG, per germline (reference sequence). The CDR3 here is CAWSVRDSHTSSTDTQYF. DNA for the CDR3: TGTGCCTGGAGTGTAAGGGACAGTCATACATCTAGCACAGATACGCAGTATTTT. The full variable domain, completed using reference TRBV30 and TRBJ2-3, is SQTIHQWPATLVQPVGSPLSLECTVEGTSNPNLYWYRQAAGRGLQLLFYSVGIGQISSEVPQNLSASRPQDRQFILSSKKLLLSDSGFYLCAWSVRDSHTSSTDTQYFGPGTRLTVL.

The J gene is TRBJ1-3, the V gene TRBV7-2; a possible D gene is TRBD1 (6 bases). The CDR3 runs 15 residues. The V end was cut by 4 bases, the J end by 2 bases, with 12 bases between. Germline-derived CDR1 and CDR2 are SGHTA and FQGNSA. CDR3 region: CASSSRQDPGNTIYF. The CDR3 DNA follows: TGTGCCAGCAGCTCCAGACAGGACCCTGGAAACACCATATATTTT.

J is TRBJ1-2 and V is TRBV23-1; D is undetermined. TRBV23-1 is recorded as an ORF, its role being uncertain. Trimming stripped 4 bases from V and 1 base from J, with 13 bases between. The CDR3 consists of 15 residues. The DNA of the CDR3 is TGCGCCAGCAGTCGCCCGGCCCGGAATAACTATGGCTACACCTTC. Translated, it gives CASSRPARNNYGYTF.

J is TRBJ2-3 and V is TRBV25-1; D gene uncertain. Germline lookup yields CDR1 MGHDK and CDR2 SYGVNS. Trimming cost V 3 bases and J 7 bases, with 11 bases left between them. The CDR3 is 13 residues long. This chain's CDR3 is CASSDYGSYTQYF. CDR3 DNA: TGTGCCAGCAGTGATTACGGGTCTTATACGCAGTATTTT.

This clone occurred once. This chain connects TRBV12-3 or TRBV12-4 to TRBJ1-4; D is undetermined. Trimming left V 1 base short and J 10 bases short, with 10 bases between. The CDR3 has 13 amino acids. CDR3 amino acids: CASSLGLEGKLFF. The CDR3 DNA is TGTGCCAGCAGTTTAGGACTGGAGGGAAAACTGTTTTTT.

The chain has TRBV16 and TRBJ1-2; D call uncertain. In germline, CDR1 is KGHSY, CDR2 FQNENV. The CDR3 consists of 14 residues. V was trimmed by 4 bases and J by 4 bases, leaving 13 bases between them. DNA of the CDR3: TGTGCCAGCAGCCCCCCCCTGACGGTCTATGGCTACACCTTC. It is translated as CASSPPLTVYGYTF.